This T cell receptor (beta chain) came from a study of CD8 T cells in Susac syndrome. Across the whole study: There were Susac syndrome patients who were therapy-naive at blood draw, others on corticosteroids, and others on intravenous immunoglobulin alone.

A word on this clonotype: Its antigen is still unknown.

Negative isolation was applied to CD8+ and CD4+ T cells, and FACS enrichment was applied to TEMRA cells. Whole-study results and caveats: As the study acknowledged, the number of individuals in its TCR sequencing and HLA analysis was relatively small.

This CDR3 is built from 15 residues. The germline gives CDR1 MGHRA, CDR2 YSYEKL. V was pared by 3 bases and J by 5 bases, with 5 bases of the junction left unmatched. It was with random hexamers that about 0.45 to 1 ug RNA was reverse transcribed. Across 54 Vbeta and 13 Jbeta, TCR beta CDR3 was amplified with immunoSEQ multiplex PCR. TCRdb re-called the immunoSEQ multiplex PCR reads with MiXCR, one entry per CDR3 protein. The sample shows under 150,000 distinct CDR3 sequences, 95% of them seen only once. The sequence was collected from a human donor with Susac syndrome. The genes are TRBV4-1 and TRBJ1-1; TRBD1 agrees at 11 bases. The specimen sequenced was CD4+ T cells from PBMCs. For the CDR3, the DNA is TGCGCCAGCAGCCATATCGGACAGGGGGCAACTGAAGCTTTCTTT. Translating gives CASSHIGQGATEAFF.